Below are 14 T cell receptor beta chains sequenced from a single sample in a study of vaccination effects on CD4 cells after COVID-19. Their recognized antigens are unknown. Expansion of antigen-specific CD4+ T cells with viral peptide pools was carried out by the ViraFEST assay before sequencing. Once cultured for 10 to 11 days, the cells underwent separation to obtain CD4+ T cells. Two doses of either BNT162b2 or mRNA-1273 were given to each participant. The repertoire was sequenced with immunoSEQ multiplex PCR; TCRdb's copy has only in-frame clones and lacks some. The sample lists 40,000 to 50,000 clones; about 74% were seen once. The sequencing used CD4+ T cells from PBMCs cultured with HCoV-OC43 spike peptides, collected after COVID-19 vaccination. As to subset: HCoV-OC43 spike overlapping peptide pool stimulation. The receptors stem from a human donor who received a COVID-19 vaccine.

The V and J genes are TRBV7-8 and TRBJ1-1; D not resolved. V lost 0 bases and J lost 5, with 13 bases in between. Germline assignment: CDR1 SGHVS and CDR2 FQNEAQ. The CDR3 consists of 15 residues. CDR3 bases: TGTGCCAGCAGCTTAGCCCCGGCATTAGCAACTGAAGCTTTCTTT. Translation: CASSLAPALATEAFF. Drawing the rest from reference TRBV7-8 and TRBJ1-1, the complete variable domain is GAGVSQSPRYKVAKRGQDVALRCDPISGHVSLFWYQQALGQGPEFLTYFQNEAQLDKSGLPSDRFFAERPEGSVSTLKIQRTQQEDSAVYLCASSLAPALATEAFFGQGTRLTVV.

As DNA, the CDR3 is TGTGCCAGCAGCTCTCGACTAGCGGGGGGGCAGTATTTT. This gives the protein CASSSRLAGGQYF. The rearrangement uses TRBV7-2 and TRBJ2-3, with 13 bases that match TRBD2. This CDR3 region has 13 residues. The V and J ends lost 4 bases and 11 bases, in that order; junction bases with no gene match: 3. In germline, CDR1 is SGHTA, CDR2 FQGNSA.

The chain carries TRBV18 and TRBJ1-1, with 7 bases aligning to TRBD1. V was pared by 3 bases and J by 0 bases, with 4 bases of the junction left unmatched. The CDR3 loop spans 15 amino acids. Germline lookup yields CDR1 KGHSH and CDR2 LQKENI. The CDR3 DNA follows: TGTGCCAGCTCACCCCCAGGGACAGTGAACACTGAAGCTTTCTTT. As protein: CASSPPGTVNTEAFF.

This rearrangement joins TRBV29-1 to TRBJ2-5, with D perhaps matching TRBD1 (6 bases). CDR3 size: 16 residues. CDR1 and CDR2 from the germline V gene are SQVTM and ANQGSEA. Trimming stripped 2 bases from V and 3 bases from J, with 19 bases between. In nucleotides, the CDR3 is TGCAGCGTTGAAATTTTCTGGGTAAGGGGGAAAGAGACCCAGTACTTC. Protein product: CSVEIFWVRGKETQYF.

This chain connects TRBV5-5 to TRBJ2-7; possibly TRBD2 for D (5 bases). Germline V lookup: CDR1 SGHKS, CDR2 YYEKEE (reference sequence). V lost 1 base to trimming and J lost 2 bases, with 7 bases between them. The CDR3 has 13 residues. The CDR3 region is CASSLPGTYEQYF. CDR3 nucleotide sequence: TGTGCCAGCAGCTTGCCGGGAACCTACGAGCAGTACTTC.

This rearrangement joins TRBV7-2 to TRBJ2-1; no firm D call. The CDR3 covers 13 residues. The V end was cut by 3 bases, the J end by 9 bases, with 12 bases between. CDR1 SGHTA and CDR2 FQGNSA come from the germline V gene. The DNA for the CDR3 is TGTGCCAGCAGCTTGAGACGAGAAAGTGAGCAGTTCTTC. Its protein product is CASSLRRESEQFF.

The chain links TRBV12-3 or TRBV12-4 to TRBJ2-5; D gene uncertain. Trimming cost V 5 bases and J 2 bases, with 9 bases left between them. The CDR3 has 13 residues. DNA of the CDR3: TGTGCCAGCAGTGGCACTGGTCAAGAGACCCAGTACTTC. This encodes CASSGTGQETQYF.

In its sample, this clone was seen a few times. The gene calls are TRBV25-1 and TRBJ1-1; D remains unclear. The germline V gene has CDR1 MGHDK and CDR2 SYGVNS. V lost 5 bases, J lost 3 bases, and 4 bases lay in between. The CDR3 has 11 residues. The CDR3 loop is CASSLYTEAFF. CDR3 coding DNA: TGTGCCAGCAGTTTGTACACTGAAGCTTTCTTT. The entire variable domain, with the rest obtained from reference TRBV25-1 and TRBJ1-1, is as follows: EADIYQTPRYLVIGTGKKITLECSQTMGHDKMYWYQQDPGMELHLIHYSYGVNSTEKGDLSSESTVSRIRTEHFPLTLESARPSHTSQYLCASSLYTEAFFGQGTRLTVV.

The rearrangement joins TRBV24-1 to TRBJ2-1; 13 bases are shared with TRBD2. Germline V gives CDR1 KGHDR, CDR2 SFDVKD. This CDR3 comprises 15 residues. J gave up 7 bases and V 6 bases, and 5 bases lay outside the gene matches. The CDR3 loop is CATSPGLAGKNEQFF. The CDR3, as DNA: TGTGCCACCAGTCCGGGACTAGCGGGAAAGAATGAGCAGTTCTTC.

CDR3 region: CASSESERVRGGYTF. CDR3 nucleotides: TGTGCCAGCAGTGAATCGGAGAGGGTTAGAGGTGGCTACACCTTC. V usage is TRBV6-1 and J usage is TRBJ1-2; D unclear. V lost 2 bases to trimming and J lost 7 bases, with 17 bases between them. Germline CDR1 reads MNHNS; CDR2 reads SASEGT. CDR3 length: 15 amino acids.

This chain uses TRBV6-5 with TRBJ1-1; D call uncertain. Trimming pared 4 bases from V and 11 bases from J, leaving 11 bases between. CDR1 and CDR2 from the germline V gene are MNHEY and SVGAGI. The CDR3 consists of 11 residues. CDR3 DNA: TGTGCCAGCAGTTCCGTCCGCTCGGCTTTCTTT. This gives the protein CASSSVRSAFF.

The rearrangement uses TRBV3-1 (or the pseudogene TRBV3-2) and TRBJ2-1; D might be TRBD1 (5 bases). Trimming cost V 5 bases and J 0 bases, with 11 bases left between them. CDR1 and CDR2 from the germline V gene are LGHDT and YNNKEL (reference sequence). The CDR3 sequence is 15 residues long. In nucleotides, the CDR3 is TGTGCCAGCAGCTCCCTAGGGGCCTCCTACAATGAGCAGTTCTTC. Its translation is CASSSLGASYNEQFF.

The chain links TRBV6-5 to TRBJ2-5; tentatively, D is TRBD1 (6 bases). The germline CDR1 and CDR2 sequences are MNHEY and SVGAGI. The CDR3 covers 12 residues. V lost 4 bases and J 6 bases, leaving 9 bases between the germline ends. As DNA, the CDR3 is TGTGCCAGCAGTTCGCAGGGGAAGACCCAGTACTTC. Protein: CASSSQGKTQYF.

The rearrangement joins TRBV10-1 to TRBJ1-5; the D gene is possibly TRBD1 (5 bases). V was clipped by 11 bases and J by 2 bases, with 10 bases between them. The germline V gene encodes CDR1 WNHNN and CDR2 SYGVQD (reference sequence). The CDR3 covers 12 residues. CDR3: CAYRGRNQPQHF. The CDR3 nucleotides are TGCGCCTATAGGGGACGCAATCAGCCCCAGCATTTT.